This T cell receptor beta chain was documented in a study of CXCR3-negative and CXCR3-positive naive CD8 T cells. The CDR3 is 15 amino acids. Germline V gene lookup returns CDR1 MNHEY and CDR2 SVGEGT. The libraries of TRB cDNA were constructed through 5' RACE using UMI labels. TCRdb re-called the 5' RACE reads and catalogs CDR3 proteins one per entry, DNA excluded. The sample table sets out just under 65,000 distinct CDR3 sequences. Of note for this clonotype: What it binds is unknown.

Overall study results and limits: TRBV-TRBJ usage was similar across naive CXCR3 subsets but distinct in memory cells. Researchers report that CXCR3-positive naive cells carry more hydrophobic TRB CDR3s than CXCR3-negative naive cells.

V and J are TRBV6-2 or TRBV6-3 and TRBJ2-7; TCRdb names TRBD2, which stays unverified in the absence of DNA. The sequencing input was naive CXCR3+ CD8+ T cells from blood. Noted subset: CD45RO-CCR7+CD27+CD95- naive CD8+ T cells expressing CXCR3 (TNR3+). The receptor comes from a human donor in good health. Some clones in this sample may be carry-over from other donors' samples. CDR3 region: CASSGLTSQVVEQYF.